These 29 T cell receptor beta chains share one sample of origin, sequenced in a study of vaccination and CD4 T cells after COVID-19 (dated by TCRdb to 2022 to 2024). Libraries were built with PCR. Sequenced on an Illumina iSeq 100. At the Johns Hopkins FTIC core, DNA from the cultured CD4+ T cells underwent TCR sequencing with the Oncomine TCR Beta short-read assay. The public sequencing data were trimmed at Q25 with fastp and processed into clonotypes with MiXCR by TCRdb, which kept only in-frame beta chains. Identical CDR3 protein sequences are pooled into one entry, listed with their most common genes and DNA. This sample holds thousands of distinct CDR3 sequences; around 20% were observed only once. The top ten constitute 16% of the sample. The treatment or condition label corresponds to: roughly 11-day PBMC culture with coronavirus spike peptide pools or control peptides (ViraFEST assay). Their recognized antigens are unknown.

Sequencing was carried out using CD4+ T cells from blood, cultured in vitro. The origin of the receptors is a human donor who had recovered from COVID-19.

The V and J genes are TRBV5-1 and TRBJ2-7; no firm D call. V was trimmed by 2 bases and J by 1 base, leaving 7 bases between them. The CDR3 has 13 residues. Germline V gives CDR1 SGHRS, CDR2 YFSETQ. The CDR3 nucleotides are TGCGCCAGCAGCTTCTCTACTTCCTACGAGCAGTACTTC. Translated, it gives CASSFSTSYEQYF.

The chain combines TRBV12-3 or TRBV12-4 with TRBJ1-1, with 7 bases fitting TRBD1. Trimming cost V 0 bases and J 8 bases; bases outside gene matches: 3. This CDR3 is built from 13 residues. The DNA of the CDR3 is TGTGCCAGCAGTTTAGCGGGGACAGCCGAAGCTTTCTTT. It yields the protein CASSLAGTAEAFF.

As DNA, the CDR3 is TGTGCCAGCATGAGGGGGGCTGGATCGTATGGCTACACCTTC. This translates into CASMRGAGSYGYTF. V usage is TRBV6-1 and J usage is TRBJ1-2, with D possibly matching TRBD1 (6 bases). CDR3 length equals 14 residues. Germline V gene lookup returns CDR1 MNHNS and CDR2 SASEGT. V dropped 7 bases and J dropped 5 bases, with 17 bases sitting between them.

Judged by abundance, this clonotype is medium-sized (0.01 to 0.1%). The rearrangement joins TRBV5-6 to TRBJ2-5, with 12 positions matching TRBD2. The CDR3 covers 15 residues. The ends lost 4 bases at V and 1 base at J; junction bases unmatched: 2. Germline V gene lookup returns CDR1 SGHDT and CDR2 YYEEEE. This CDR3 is CASSQLAGGQETQYF. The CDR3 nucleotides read TGTGCCAGCAGCCAACTAGCGGGGGGCCAAGAGACCCAGTACTTC.

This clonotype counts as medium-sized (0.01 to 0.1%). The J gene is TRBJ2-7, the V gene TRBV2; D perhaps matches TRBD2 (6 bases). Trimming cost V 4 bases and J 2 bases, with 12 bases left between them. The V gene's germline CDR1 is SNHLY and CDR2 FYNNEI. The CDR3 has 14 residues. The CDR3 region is CASSVGRDTYEQYF. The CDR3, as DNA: TGTGCCAGCAGTGTCGGGCGGGATACCTACGAGCAGTACTTC.

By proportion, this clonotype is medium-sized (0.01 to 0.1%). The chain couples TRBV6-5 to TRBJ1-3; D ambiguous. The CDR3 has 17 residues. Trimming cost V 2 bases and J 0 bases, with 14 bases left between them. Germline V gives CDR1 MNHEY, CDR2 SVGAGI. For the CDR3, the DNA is TGTGCCAGCAGTTACGACACGGGGATCAGCTCTGGAAACACCATATATTTT. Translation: CASSYDTGISSGNTIYF.

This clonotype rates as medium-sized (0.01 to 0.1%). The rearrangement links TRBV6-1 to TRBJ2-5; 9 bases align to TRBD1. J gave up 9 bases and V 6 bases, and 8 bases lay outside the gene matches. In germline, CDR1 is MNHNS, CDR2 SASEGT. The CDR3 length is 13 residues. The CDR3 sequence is CASRRDRVGAQYF. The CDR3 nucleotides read TGTGCCAGCAGGAGGGACAGGGTGGGGGCCCAGTACTTC.

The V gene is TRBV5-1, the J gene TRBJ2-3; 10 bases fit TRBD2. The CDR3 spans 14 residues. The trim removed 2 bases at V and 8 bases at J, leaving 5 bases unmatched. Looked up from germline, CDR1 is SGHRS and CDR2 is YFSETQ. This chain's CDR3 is CASSLSGGVSTQYF. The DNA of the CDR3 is TGCGCCAGCAGCTTAAGCGGGGGGGTCAGTACGCAGTATTTT.

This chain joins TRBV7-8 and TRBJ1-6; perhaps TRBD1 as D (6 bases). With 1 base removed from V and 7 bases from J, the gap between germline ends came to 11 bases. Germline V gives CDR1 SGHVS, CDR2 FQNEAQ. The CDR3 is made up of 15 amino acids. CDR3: CASSLEGVGNSPLHF. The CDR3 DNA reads TGTGCCAGCAGCTTAGAGGGGGTAGGGAATTCACCCCTCCACTTT.

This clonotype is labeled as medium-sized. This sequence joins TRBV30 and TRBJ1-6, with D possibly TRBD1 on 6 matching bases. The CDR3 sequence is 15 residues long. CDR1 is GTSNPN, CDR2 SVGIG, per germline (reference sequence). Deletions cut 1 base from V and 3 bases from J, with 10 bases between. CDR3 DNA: TGTGCCTGGAGTGGGACAGTACGCTATAATTCACCCCTCCACTTT. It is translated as CAWSGTVRYNSPLHF.

CDR3 amino acids: CAWTLGQGSNEQYF. As DNA, the CDR3 is TGTGCCTGGACGTTGGGGCAGGGTAGCAACGAGCAGTACTTC. The gene calls are TRBV30 and TRBJ2-7; perhaps TRBD1 as D (5 bases). CDR1 and CDR2 from the germline V gene are GTSNPN and SVGIG (reference sequence). This CDR3 has 14 residues. The V end was cut by 4 bases, the J end by 5 bases, with 18 bases between.

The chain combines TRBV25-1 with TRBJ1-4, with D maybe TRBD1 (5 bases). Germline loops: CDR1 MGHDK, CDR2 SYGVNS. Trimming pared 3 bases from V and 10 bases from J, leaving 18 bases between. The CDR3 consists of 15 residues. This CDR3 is CASSDPRGTTGKLFF. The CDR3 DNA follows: TGTGCCAGCAGTGACCCTAGGGGCACAACGGGAAAACTGTTTTTT.

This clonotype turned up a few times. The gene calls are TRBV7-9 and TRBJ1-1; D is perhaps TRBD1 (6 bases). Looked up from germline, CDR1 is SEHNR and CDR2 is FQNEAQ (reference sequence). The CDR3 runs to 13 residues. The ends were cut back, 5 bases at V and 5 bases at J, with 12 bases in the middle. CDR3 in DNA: TGTGCCAGCAGCCTCGAGGGGGTGACTGAAGCTTTCTTT. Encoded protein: CASSLEGVTEAFF.

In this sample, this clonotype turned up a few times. CDR3 DNA sequence: TGTGCCAGCAGTTACTCGAGGGGGAAGCCCGGAAACACCATATATTTT. Translated: CASSYSRGKPGNTIYF. The chain links TRBV6-5 to TRBJ1-3; possible D gene TRBD1, 6 bases. The V gene lost 0 bases and the J gene lost 4 bases, with 13 bases spanning the gap. The CDR3 spans 16 residues. Germline V gene sequence: CDR1 MNHEY, CDR2 SVGAGI.

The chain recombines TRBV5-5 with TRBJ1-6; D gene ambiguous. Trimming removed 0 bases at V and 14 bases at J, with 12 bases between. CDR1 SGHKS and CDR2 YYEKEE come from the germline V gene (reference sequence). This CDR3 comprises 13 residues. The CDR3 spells CASSLDPPRTLHF. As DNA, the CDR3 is TGTGCCAGCAGCTTGGACCCCCCCAGAACCCTCCACTTT.

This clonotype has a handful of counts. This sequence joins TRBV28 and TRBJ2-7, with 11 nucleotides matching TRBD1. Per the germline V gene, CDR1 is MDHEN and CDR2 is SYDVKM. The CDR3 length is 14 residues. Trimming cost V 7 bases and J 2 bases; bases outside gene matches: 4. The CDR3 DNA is TGTGCCAGCAACCCGGGACAGGGGGCCTACGAGCAGTACTTC. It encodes CASNPGQGAYEQYF.

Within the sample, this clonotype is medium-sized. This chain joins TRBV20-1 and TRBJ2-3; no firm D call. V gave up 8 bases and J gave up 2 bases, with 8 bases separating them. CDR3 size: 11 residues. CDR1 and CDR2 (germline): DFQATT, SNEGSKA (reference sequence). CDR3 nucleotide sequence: TGCAGTCCGCAGGTCACAGATACGCAGTATTTT. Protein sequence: CSPQVTDTQYF.

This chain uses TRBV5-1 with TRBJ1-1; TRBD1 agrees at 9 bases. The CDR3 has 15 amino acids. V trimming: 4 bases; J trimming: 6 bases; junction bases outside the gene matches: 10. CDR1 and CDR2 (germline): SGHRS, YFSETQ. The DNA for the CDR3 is TGCGCCAGCAGCCCTACGACAGGGGGTAGGTCTGAAGCTTTCTTT. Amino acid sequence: CASSPTTGGRSEAFF.

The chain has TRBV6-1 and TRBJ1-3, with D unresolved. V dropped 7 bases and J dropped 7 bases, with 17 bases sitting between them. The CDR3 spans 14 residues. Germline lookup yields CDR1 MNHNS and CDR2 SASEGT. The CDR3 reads CASTPGGGVNTIYF. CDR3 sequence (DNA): TGTGCCAGCACCCCCGGAGGTGGGGTCAACACCATATATTTT.

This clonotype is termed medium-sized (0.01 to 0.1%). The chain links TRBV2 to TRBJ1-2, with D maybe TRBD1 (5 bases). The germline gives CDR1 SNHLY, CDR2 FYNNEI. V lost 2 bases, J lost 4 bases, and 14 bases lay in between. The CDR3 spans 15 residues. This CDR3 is CASSEWGDSSYGYTF. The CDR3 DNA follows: TGTGCCAGCAGTGAATGGGGGGACTCAAGCTATGGCTACACCTTC.

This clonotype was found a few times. The chain's CDR3 is CSALKSGGTDTQYF. The CDR3 nucleotides are TGCAGTGCCCTGAAAAGCGGGGGTACAGATACGCAGTATTTT. The chain joins TRBV20-1 to TRBJ2-3; 8 bases line up with TRBD2. After removal of 6 bases from V and 3 bases from J, the junction contained 8 bases not matched to a gene. Per the germline V gene, CDR1 is DFQATT and CDR2 is SNEGSKA (reference sequence). The CDR3 covers 14 residues.

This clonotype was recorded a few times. The CDR3 sequence is CASSPPGHLVFSGQETQYF. The CDR3 DNA is TGTGCCAGCAGCCCTCCGGGACACCTTGTTTTCTCGGGGCAAGAGACCCAGTACTTC. The V call is TRBV7-9, the J call TRBJ2-5, with D tentatively TRBD1 (6 bases). The CDR3 extends over 19 amino acids. The V end was cut by 5 bases, the J end by 2 bases, with 27 bases between. Looked up from germline, CDR1 is SEHNR and CDR2 is FQNEAQ (reference sequence).

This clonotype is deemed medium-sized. This CDR3 reads CASSTESNQPQHF. The CDR3 region has the DNA TGTGCCAGCTCCACGGAGAGCAATCAGCCCCAGCATTTT. V is TRBV6-4 and J is TRBJ1-5; D remains ambiguous. Looked up from germline, CDR1 is MRHNA and CDR2 is SNTAGT. Trimming shortened V by 8 bases and J by 1 base, and 9 bases separated the two germline ends. This CDR3 has 13 residues.

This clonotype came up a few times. CDR3 DNA sequence: TGTGCCAGCAGCCGTCCGGGACTAGAGGGCACAGATACGCAGTATTTT. It is translated as CASSRPGLEGTDTQYF. The rearrangement joins TRBV5-4 to TRBJ2-3; TRBD2 matches 8 bases. CDR3 length equals 16 residues. V lost 4 bases to trimming and J lost 1 base; unmatched junction nucleotides: 8. Germline loops: CDR1 SGHNT, CDR2 YYREEE (reference sequence).

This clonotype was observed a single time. CDR3 sequence: CASSRTGGAYEQYF. CDR3 sequence (DNA): TGTGCCAGCAGTAGGACAGGGGGGGCCTACGAGCAGTACTTC. The genes are TRBV27 and TRBJ2-7; 10 nucleotides align to TRBD1. CDR1 and CDR2 (germline): MNHEY, SMNVEV (reference sequence). This CDR3 comprises 14 residues. V was clipped by 5 bases and J by 2 bases; unmatched bases: 3.

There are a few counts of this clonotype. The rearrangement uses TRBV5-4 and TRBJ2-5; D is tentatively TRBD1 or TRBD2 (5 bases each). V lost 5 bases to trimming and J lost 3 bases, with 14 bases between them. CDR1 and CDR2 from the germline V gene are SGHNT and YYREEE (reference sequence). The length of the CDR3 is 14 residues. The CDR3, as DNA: TGTGCCAGCAGTTATTTCGGGACGGAAGAGACCCAGTACTTC. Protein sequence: CASSYFGTEETQYF.

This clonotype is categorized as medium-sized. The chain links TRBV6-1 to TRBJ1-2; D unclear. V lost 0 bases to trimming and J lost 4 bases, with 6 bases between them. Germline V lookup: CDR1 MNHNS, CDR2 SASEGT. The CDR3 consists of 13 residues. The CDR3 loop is CASSEAVLYGYTF. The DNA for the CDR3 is TGTGCCAGCAGTGAAGCAGTTCTCTATGGCTACACCTTC.

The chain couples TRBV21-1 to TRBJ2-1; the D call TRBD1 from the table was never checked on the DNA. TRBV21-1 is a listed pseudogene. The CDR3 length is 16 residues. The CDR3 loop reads CASSKAYGGTYNEQFF. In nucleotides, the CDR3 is TGTGCCAGCAGCAAAGCTTACGGGGGTACCTACAATGAGCAGTTCTTC.

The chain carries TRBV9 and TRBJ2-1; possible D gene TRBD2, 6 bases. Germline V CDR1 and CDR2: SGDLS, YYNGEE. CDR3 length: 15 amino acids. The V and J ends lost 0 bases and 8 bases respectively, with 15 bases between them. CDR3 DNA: TGTGCCAGCAGCGTAGACGCGGGGTCGGTCGATGAGCAGTTCTTC. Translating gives CASSVDAGSVDEQFF.